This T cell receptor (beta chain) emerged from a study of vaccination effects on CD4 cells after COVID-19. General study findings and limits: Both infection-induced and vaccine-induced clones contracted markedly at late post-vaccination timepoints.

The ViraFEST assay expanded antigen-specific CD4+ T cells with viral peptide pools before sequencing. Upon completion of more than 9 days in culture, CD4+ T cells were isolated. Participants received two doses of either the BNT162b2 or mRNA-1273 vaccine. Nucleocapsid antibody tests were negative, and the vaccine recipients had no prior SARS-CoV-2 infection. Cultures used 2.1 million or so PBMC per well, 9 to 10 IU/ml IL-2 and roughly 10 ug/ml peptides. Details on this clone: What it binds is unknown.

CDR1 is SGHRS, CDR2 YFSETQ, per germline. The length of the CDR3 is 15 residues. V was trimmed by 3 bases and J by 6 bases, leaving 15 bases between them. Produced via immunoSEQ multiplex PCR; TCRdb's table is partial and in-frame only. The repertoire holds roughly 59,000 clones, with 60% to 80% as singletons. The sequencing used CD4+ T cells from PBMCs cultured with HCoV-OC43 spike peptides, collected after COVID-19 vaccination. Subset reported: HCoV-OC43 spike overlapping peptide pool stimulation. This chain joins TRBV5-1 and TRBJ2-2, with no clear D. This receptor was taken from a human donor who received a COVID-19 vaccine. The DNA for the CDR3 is TGCGCCAGCAGCTCCTTACCAAGGGCCCCCGGGGAGCTGTTTTTT. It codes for CASSSLPRAPGELFF.